These 25 T cell receptor beta chains were sequenced from one sample in a study of blood T cell repertoires in COVID-19. The method was immunoSEQ multiplex PCR; TCRdb's version includes in-frame clones alone and lacks a portion of them. The table records fewer than 25,000 clones, about 90% of them present only once. The sequenced sample consisted of peripheral blood. The source of these receptors is a human donor with active COVID-19. The donor label of this sample is uncertain.

The rearrangement uses TRBV2 and TRBJ2-7; TRBD1 matches at 8 bases. CDR1 SNHLY and CDR2 FYNNEI come from the germline V gene. J lost 3 bases, V lost 6 bases, and 4 bases had no gene match. CDR3 length: 13 amino acids. CDR3 nucleotides: TGTGCCAGCAGCCTGACAGGGGTCTACGAGCAGTACTTC. Amino acid sequence: CASSLTGVYEQYF.

The rearrangement joins TRBV19 to TRBJ1-2; 8 bases are a match to TRBD1. The CDR3 runs to 13 residues. CDR1 and CDR2 from the germline V gene are LNHDA and SQIVND (reference sequence). The junction had 4 bases not matched to a gene; V was cut back by 2 bases and J by 8 bases. The CDR3 DNA sequence: TGTGCCAGTAGTATATGGACAGGGAACGGCTACACCTTC. Its protein product is CASSIWTGNGYTF. The whole variable domain, remainder taken from reference TRBV19 and TRBJ1-2, is DGGITQSPKYLFRKEGQNVTLSCEQNLNHDAMYWYRQDPGQGLRLIYYSQIVNDFQKGDIAEGYSVSREKKESFPLTVTSAQKNPTAFYLCASSIWTGNGYTFGSGTRLTVV.

This clone was picked up one time. J is TRBJ2-5 and V is TRBV6-5, with D tentatively TRBD1 (6 bases). Germline-derived CDR1 and CDR2 are MNHEY and SVGAGI. The CDR3 contains 14 residues. Trimming cost V 6 bases and J 5 bases, with 16 bases left between them. The CDR3 here is CASSQQGVYETQYF. The CDR3 DNA is TGTGCCAGCAGCCAACAGGGAGTTTACGAGACCCAGTACTTC.

The chain couples TRBV24-1 to TRBJ2-5; D may be TRBD2 (6 bases). The CDR3 runs 17 residues. The V end lost 4 bases, the J end lost 3 bases, and 20 bases lay between the germline ends. The germline CDR1 and CDR2 sequences are KGHDR and SFDVKD. For the CDR3, the DNA is TGTGCCACCAGTGACCCGGGTGCAGCGGGCTTAGAAGAGACCCAGTACTTC. Translated, it gives CATSDPGAAGLEETQYF.

The chain links TRBV7-2 to TRBJ2-1; D perhaps matches TRBD2 (5 bases). V was shortened by 3 bases and J by 0 bases, with 9 bases between the two germline ends. Germline loops: CDR1 SGHTA, CDR2 FQGNSA. The CDR3 has 15 amino acids. This chain's CDR3 is CASSLDSSSYNEQFF. The CDR3, as DNA: TGTGCCAGCAGCTTGGACTCGAGCTCCTACAATGAGCAGTTCTTC.

J is TRBJ2-2 and V is TRBV21-1; the listed D gene, TRBD1, was not tested against the DNA. TRBV21-1 is a pseudogene. CDR3 length: 16 residues. The CDR3 bases are TGTGCCAGCAGCGAAAAACAGGGGATACGTACCGGGGAGCTGTTTTTT. It specifies CASSEKQGIRTGELFF.

The chain couples TRBV18 to TRBJ1-1; D is undetermined. V was trimmed by 7 bases and J by 0 bases, leaving 12 bases between them. Germline V CDR1 and CDR2: KGHSH, LQKENI. This CDR3 spans 14 amino acids. The chain's CDR3 is CASLQNRLNTEAFF. The CDR3 DNA is TGTGCCAGCTTACAGAATCGACTGAACACTGAAGCTTTCTTT.

The chain couples TRBV30 to TRBJ2-3; the match to TRBD2 covers 12 bases. V dropped 4 bases and J dropped 0; count of bases not matched to a gene: 11. Germline V CDR1 and CDR2: GTSNPN, SVGIG (reference sequence). CDR3 length: 18 residues. CDR3 protein: CAWKLAGGSATSTDTQYF. In nucleotides, the CDR3 is TGTGCCTGGAAGCTAGCGGGGGGGAGCGCGACTAGCACAGATACGCAGTATTTT.

The chain combines TRBV27 with TRBJ2-5; D is possibly TRBD2 (5 bases). V shed 2 bases and J shed 4 bases, with 11 bases lying between them. CDR1 and CDR2 from the germline V gene are MNHEY and SMNVEV (reference sequence). CDR3 size: 14 residues. CDR3 in amino acids: CASSLPGKGETQYF. CDR3 sequence (DNA): TGTGCCAGCAGTTTACCGGGGAAGGGAGAGACCCAGTACTTC.

This sequence joins TRBV5-6 and TRBJ2-1; 8 positions agree with TRBD2. CDR1 and CDR2 (germline): SGHDT, YYEEEE. V trimming: 6 bases; J trimming: 6 bases; junction bases outside the gene matches: 8. The CDR3 is 14 residues long. DNA for the CDR3: TGTGCCAGCACCCATGTAGCGGGAAGCAATGAGCAGTTCTTC. Amino acids: CASTHVAGSNEQFF.

This rearrangement joins TRBV29-1 to TRBJ1-1; D is undetermined. V shed 7 bases and J shed 2 bases, with 14 bases lying between them. The CDR3 has 13 amino acids. Germline assignment: CDR1 SQVTM and CDR2 ANQGSEA. The DNA of the CDR3 is TGCAGCGCGTCGCGGGCAGCTAACACTGAAGCTTTCTTT. Translating gives CSASRAANTEAFF.

V gene TRBV6-9 combines with J gene TRBJ2-3, with TRBD2 identical over 12 bases. Germline trimming cut 4 bases from V and 1 base from J; bases unmatched to any gene: 12. In germline, CDR1 is MNHGY, CDR2 SVAAGI. The CDR3 totals 19 residues. The CDR3 sequence: CASSSPGTSGRRRTDTQYF. DNA of the CDR3: TGTGCCAGCAGTTCCCCGGGAACTAGCGGGAGGAGGCGCACAGATACGCAGTATTTT.

The chain links TRBV5-1 to TRBJ2-7, with 10 positions matching TRBD1. The ends lost 2 bases at V and 2 bases at J; junction bases unmatched: 4. Germline V gene data show CDR1 as SGHRS and CDR2 as YFSETQ. There are 15 residues in the CDR3. CDR3 bases: TGCGCCAGCAGCTTCAGACAGGGGGCCCCCTACGAGCAGTACTTC. It encodes CASSFRQGAPYEQYF.

The chain recombines TRBV5-1 with TRBJ2-2, with 13 nucleotides matching TRBD2. CDR1 SGHRS and CDR2 YFSETQ come from the germline V gene. V trimming: 2 bases; J trimming: 6 bases; junction bases outside the gene matches: 7. CDR3 size: 17 residues. The CDR3 DNA sequence: TGCGCCAGCAGCTTTAATCCGGGACTAGCGGGGCCCGGGGAGCTGTTTTTT. Translation: CASSFNPGLAGPGELFF. Supplemented by reference TRBV5-1 and TRBJ2-2, the full variable domain reads KAGVTQTPRYLIKTRGQQVTLSCSPISGHRSVSWYQQTPGQGLQFLFEYFSETQRNKGNFPGRFSGRQFSNSRSEMNVSTLELGDSALYLCASSFNPGLAGPGELFFGEGSRLTVL.

The V gene is TRBV3-1 (or the pseudogene TRBV3-2), the J gene TRBJ2-5, with 8 bases lining up with TRBD2. Germline assignment: CDR1 LGHDT and CDR2 YNNKEL (reference sequence). This CDR3 region has 15 residues. V lost 0 bases, J lost 2 bases, and 2 bases stayed unmatched. Here the CDR3 reads CASSQDPSGQETQYF. CDR3 bases: TGTGCCAGCAGCCAAGACCCTAGCGGGCAAGAGACCCAGTACTTC.

V usage is TRBV24-1 and J usage is TRBJ2-5, with 10 bases matching TRBD1. Germline loops: CDR1 KGHDR, CDR2 SFDVKD. V lost 2 bases, J lost 7 bases, and 9 bases stayed unmatched. The CDR3 runs 16 residues. The CDR3 DNA reads TGTGCCACCAGTGATTCCTCCGACAGGGGGCACGCGACCCAGTACTTC. Protein sequence: CATSDSSDRGHATQYF.

The genes are TRBV3-1 (or the pseudogene TRBV3-2) and TRBJ1-2; 7 nucleotides align to TRBD1. V shed 4 bases and J 4 bases; nucleotides not matched to a gene: 9. The CDR3 extends over 15 amino acids. Germline CDR1 is LGHDT and CDR2 is YNNKEL (reference sequence). The CDR3 bases are TGTGCCAGCAGCCCCGAGGGGGCGGATATCTATGGCTACACCTTC. It codes for CASSPEGADIYGYTF.

CDR3 region: CASSQNSGVHEQYF. DNA of the CDR3: TGTGCCAGCAGCCAGAACTCAGGGGTCCACGAGCAGTACTTC. The chain carries TRBV3-1 (or the pseudogene TRBV3-2) and TRBJ2-7, with D maybe TRBD1 (6 bases). This CDR3 comprises 14 residues. V was shortened by 3 bases and J by 5 bases, with 14 bases between the two germline ends. Germline values: CDR1 LGHDT, CDR2 YNNKEL (reference sequence).

This clone is deemed medium-sized. This chain uses TRBV4-3 with TRBJ2-7, with TRBD1 identical over 10 bases. The germline CDR1 and CDR2 sequences are LGHNA and YSLEER. This CDR3 is built from 18 residues. The V segment lost 1 base and the J segment 3 bases; nucleotides outside the gene matches: 12. This CDR3 is CASSQGPLAGQGSYEQYF. CDR3 sequence (DNA): TGCGCCAGCAGCCAAGGGCCCCTGGCGGGACAGGGGAGCTACGAGCAGTACTTC.

The V call is TRBV19, the J call TRBJ1-2; D is possibly TRBD1 (5 bases). The CDR3 totals 14 residues. Trimming shortened V by 6 bases and J by 4 bases, and 15 bases separated the two germline ends. Germline-derived CDR1 and CDR2 are LNHDA and SQIVND (reference sequence). The CDR3 coding sequence is TGTGCCAGTAGATCCGGGGGGGTGAGCTATGGCTACACCTTC. Protein: CASRSGGVSYGYTF.

Sample share makes this clone medium-sized (0.01 to 0.1%). The chain combines TRBV19 with TRBJ1-1; TRBD1 matches 11 bases. The germline V gene has CDR1 LNHDA and CDR2 SQIVND (reference sequence). The V and J ends lost 1 base and 4 bases, in that order; junction bases with no gene match: 11. CDR3 length: 18 amino acids. CDR3 in DNA: TGTGCCAGTAGTATAGTTCATAACCGGGGACAGGGGGGCACTGAAGCTTTCTTT. Translation gives CASSIVHNRGQGGTEAFF.

The CDR3 spells CASSYGGVVGNEQFF. The CDR3 DNA reads TGTGCCAGCAGTTATGGCGGAGTGGTCGGCAATGAGCAGTTCTTC. The chain carries TRBV6-5 and TRBJ2-1; D is ambiguous. Germline V lookup: CDR1 MNHEY, CDR2 SVGAGI. The CDR3 has 15 residues. V was clipped by 3 bases and J by 6 bases, with 15 bases between them.

V gene TRBV7-9 combines with J gene TRBJ2-3; 14 positions agree with TRBD2. The germline V gene encodes CDR1 SEHNR and CDR2 FQNEAQ (reference sequence). The V segment lost 5 bases and the J segment 5 bases; nucleotides outside the gene matches: 6. The CDR3 runs to 16 residues. CDR3 amino acids: CASSPRTSGGQDTQYF. DNA for the CDR3: TGTGCCAGCAGCCCAAGGACTAGCGGGGGGCAAGATACGCAGTATTTT. The entire variable domain, with the rest obtained from reference TRBV7-9 and TRBJ2-3, is as follows: DTGVSQNPRHKITKRGQNVTFRCDPISEHNRLYWYRQTLGQGPEFLTYFQNEAQLEKSRLLSDRFSAERPKGSFSTLEIQRTEQGDSAMYLCASSPRTSGGQDTQYFGPGTRLTVL.

The chain joins TRBV2 to TRBJ2-7, with TRBD2 identical over 11 bases. This CDR3 contains 16 residues. CDR1 is SNHLY and CDR2 is FYNNEI in the germline V gene. V dropped 7 bases and J dropped 3; count of bases not matched to a gene: 11. The CDR3 protein is CASTGSGGDSLYEQYF. In DNA, the CDR3 is TGTGCCAGCACGGGTAGCGGGGGGGACTCGCTCTACGAGCAGTACTTC. The complete variable domain, with remaining parts taken from reference TRBV2 and TRBJ2-7, reads EPEVTQTPSHQVTQMGQEVILRCVPISNHLYFYWYRQILGQKVEFLVSFYNNEISEKSEIFDDQFSVERPDGSNFTLKIRSTKLEDSAMYFCASTGSGGDSLYEQYFGPGTRLTVT.

This clone occurred once. J is TRBJ1-2 and V is TRBV19; D uncertain. CDR3 length: 14 residues. V lost 7 bases, J lost 2 bases, and 14 bases lay in between. CDR1 is LNHDA and CDR2 is SQIVND in the germline V gene (reference sequence). CDR3 sequence reads: CASTLNEGNYGYTF. CDR3 DNA sequence: TGTGCCAGTACCCTTAATGAGGGAAACTATGGCTACACCTTC.